A single sample is the source of the 5 T cell receptor beta chains below, sequenced in a study of long-term antiretroviral therapy in people with HIV. An immunoSEQ assay, version v3.0, was performed at survey level. Sequenced by immunoSEQ multiplex PCR; TCRdb stores in-frame clones only, minus some. This sample has about 29,000 clones, with 70% to 90% found just once. Source: unsorted PBMCs, taken approximately 5 years before starting antiretroviral therapy. All receptors come from a man aged 45-65 years with HIV.

The J gene is TRBJ1-2, the V gene TRBV28; D unclear. The CDR3 consists of 14 residues. Per germline, CDR1 MDHEN and CDR2 SYDVKM. Trimming removed 1 base from V and 1 base from J, with 7 bases in between. The CDR3 sequence: CASSLFPYNYGYTF. In DNA, the CDR3 is TGTGCCAGCAGTTTATTTCCCTATAACTATGGCTACACCTTC.

This clone appeared once. The chain couples TRBV9 to TRBJ2-7; 9 bases are a match to TRBD2. This CDR3 is 15 amino acids long. V lost 7 bases and J lost 2; bases outside the gene matches: 10. Germline-derived CDR1 and CDR2 are SGDLS and YYNGEE. The CDR3 DNA reads TGTGCCAGCGGTCCAATGACTAGCGGAACCTACGAGCAGTACTTC. Its protein product is CASGPMTSGTYEQYF.

The J gene is TRBJ2-3, the V gene TRBV9, with D possibly TRBD2 on 6 matching bases. The CDR3 contains 15 residues. Germline assignment: CDR1 SGDLS and CDR2 YYNGEE. Trimming shortened V by 1 base and J by 4 bases, and 13 bases separated the two germline ends. DNA for the CDR3: TGTGCCAGCAGCGTACTAGCGAGTTTTGCAGATACGCAGTATTTT. Translation gives CASSVLASFADTQYF.

The chain couples TRBV5-1 to TRBJ2-7, with D unresolved. The germline V gene has CDR1 SGHRS and CDR2 YFSETQ. V dropped 7 bases and J dropped 1 base, with 15 bases sitting between them. The CDR3 is 14 residues long. CDR3 amino acids: CASRTSLISYEQYF. DNA for the CDR3: TGCGCCAGCCGGACGTCACTGATTTCCTACGAGCAGTACTTC.

The chain employs TRBV28 and TRBJ2-7, with D unresolved. The V gene's germline CDR1 is MDHEN and CDR2 SYDVKM. The CDR3 runs 13 residues. Trimming took 6 bases from V and 9 from J, leaving 18 bases between them. DNA of the CDR3: TGTGCCAGCAGCGTCCCGGGCCTCACGGGGCAGTACTTC. Translation gives CASSVPGLTGQYF. Using reference TRBV28 and TRBJ2-7 for the parts outside the CDR3, the full variable domain is DVKVTQSSRYLVKRTGEKVFLECVQDMDHENMFWYRQDPGLGLRLIYFSYDVKMKEKGDIPEGYSVSREKKERFSLILESASTNQTSMYLCASSVPGLTGQYFGPGTRLTVT.